Shown below are 3 T cell receptor beta chains from a single sample sequenced in a study of CD8 T cells in ankylosing spondylitis. TCRdb fed the 5' RACE reads into MiXCR, producing one record per CDR3 protein. Of about 240,000 distinct CDR3 sequences listed, around 9.1% are singletons. The sequenced sample consisted of blood, either unsorted or a sorted T cell fraction (not recorded which). Source of these receptors: a male donor with ankylosing spondylitis or in good health (not recorded which).

This clonotype was counted at least ten times. The chain couples TRBV20-1 to TRBJ2-3, with 8 nucleotides matching TRBD2. J lost 2 bases, V lost 5 bases, and 12 bases had no gene match. Germline V gene data show CDR1 as DFQATT and CDR2 as SNEGSKA (reference sequence). The CDR3 is 16 amino acids. The CDR3 sequence is CSASYTVAGFTDTQYF. The CDR3 DNA sequence: TGCAGTGCTTCTTATACGGTAGCGGGGTTCACAGATACGCAGTATTTT.

The rearrangement joins TRBV3-1 to TRBJ1-6; a possible D gene is TRBD1 (6 bases). The length of the CDR3 is 14 residues. The germline V and J ends were trimmed by 7 bases and 6 bases, with 13 bases remaining between them. Germline values: CDR1 LGHDT, CDR2 YNNKEL (reference sequence). The DNA for the CDR3 is TGTGCCAGCACCACCAGGGGAAGTAATTCACCCCTCCACTTT. Its translation: CASTTRGSNSPLHF.

This clonotype has at least ten counts. The chain couples TRBV10-2 to TRBJ2-1; 9 bases match TRBD1. This CDR3 spans 16 amino acids. Germline lookup yields CDR1 WSHSY and CDR2 SAAADI. The V gene end was trimmed by 2 bases and the J gene end by 3 bases; junction bases not matched to a gene: 5. In nucleotides, the CDR3 is TGCGCCAGCAGTGAGCCCAGACAGGGGGACTACAATGAGCAGTTCTTC. Translation gives CASSEPRQGDYNEQFF.